The clone carrying this T cell receptor beta chain has only a few counts. Antigen unknown. Trimming took off 5 bases at V and 6 bases at J, with 17 bases between the two ends. The CDR3 has 15 amino acids. CDR1 and CDR2 (germline): SGHVS, FQNEAQ. Donors included only healthy HIV-negative adults lacking recent acute infections or vaccinations. At the deep level, the assay was run. Sequenced by immunoSEQ multiplex PCR; TCRdb stores in-frame clones only, minus some. The profile shows about a million clones, approximately 75% of them singletons. This sample was included in a study of shared clonotypes between healthy human individuals. Whole-study results and caveats: With few donors, the genetic and exposure-history diversity represented was limited. Read depth was anticipated to influence clonotype sharing among donors.

The chain employs TRBV7-8 and TRBJ2-1; D may be TRBD2 (6 bases). Material for sequencing was memory CD4+ T cells from PBMCs. Described subset: CD45RA-negative fraction. This TCR was sampled from a man aged 18 to 29 in good health. Some clones in this sample may be carry-over from other donors' samples. The CDR3: CASSPPAGRSNEQFF. The CDR3 coding sequence is TGTGCCAGCAGCCCTCCGGCGGGGCGGTCCAATGAGCAGTTCTTC.